This section outlines one T cell receptor beta chain sequence together with its context. Its antigen is as yet unknown. CDR1 is SGHTA, CDR2 FQGNSA, per germline. Trimming cost V 8 bases and J 9 bases, with 14 bases left between them. This CDR3 region has 13 residues. The data stem from a study of cytomegalovirus exposure and HLA in healthy donors. The PCR had 60 Vbeta and 13 Jbeta primers. The data were produced by immunoSEQ multiplex PCR, yet TCRdb's version contains in-frame clones alone and is incomplete. This table holds fewer than 35,000 clones, 80% to 90% found once. Study-wide points: Per published reports, the classifier diagnosed cytomegalovirus status with high specificity and sensitivity. Cytomegalovirus association was assigned to more than 150 TCR beta chains.

The chain links TRBV7-2 to TRBJ1-6; D gene uncertain. The clonotype originates from a boy under 18 in good health and CMV-seronegative. The sequencing input was PBMCs. CDR3 DNA sequence: TGTGCCAGCGGTCAGAGGGTGGTTTCACCCCTCCACTTT. This codes for CASGQRVVSPLHF.